This T cell receptor beta chain was documented in a study of T-cell memory formation after mild COVID-19. Study results and caveats: Shrinking CD4+ clones resided mostly in CM and EM, and CD8+ ones in EMRA. Among clones contracting day 15 to 85, CD4/CD8 was balanced, whereas later expanders leaned CD4+. The authors did not confirm SARS-CoV-2 specificity of second-wave clones peaking day 37.

Each CDR3 protein is one row after TCRdb ran MiXCR on the 5' RACE reads. Of about 270,000 distinct CDR3 sequences listed, roughly 18% are singletons. This clonotype was picked up many times. Its target is unknown. The V end lost 3 bases, the J end lost 5 bases, and 17 bases lay between the germline ends. In germline, CDR1 is SEHNR, CDR2 FQNEAQ (reference sequence). The CDR3 runs to 16 residues. The chain employs TRBV7-9 and TRBJ2-1; D gene uncertain. This sequence originates from a young man who had mild COVID-19 (a few samples of this study predate the infection). Cell type and time point are not known. The specimen sequenced was PBMCs or a T cell subset sorted from them (not recorded which). The CDR3 protein is CASSFYRSSSHNEQFF. DNA of the CDR3: TGTGCCAGCAGCTTCTACCGGAGTAGTTCCCACAATGAGCAGTTCTTC. Based on the CDR3 plus reference TRBV7-9 and TRBJ2-1, the full variable domain is DTGVSQNPRHKITKRGQNVTFRCDPISEHNRLYWYRQTLGQGPEFLTYFQNEAQLEKSRLLSDRFSAERPKGSFSTLEIQRTEQGDSAMYLCASSFYRSSSHNEQFFGPGTRLTVL.